These 26 T cell receptor beta chains were all obtained from the same sample, sequenced in a study of T cells in Graves' hyperthyroidism and ophthalmopathy. TCR beta CDR3 regions were amplified from RNA transcripts. HTBI primers were used for first-round RT-PCR of the TCR CDR3. TCRdb called the multiplex PCR reads again in MiXCR, with one record for every CDR3 protein. Of hundreds of thousands of distinct CDR3 sequences in the sample, around 20% were seen once. Material: blood. These receptors were collected from a man aged 25 to 40 with Graves' ophthalmopathy.

This clonotype has more than one count but fewer than ten. The chain combines TRBV7-6 with TRBJ2-2; 9 nucleotides line up with TRBD1. This CDR3 is 15 amino acids long. V trimming: 3 bases; J trimming: 7 bases; junction bases outside the gene matches: 6. The germline CDR1 and CDR2 sequences are SGHVS and FNYEAQ. The CDR3 protein is CASSLPGQGFGELFF. The CDR3 coding sequence is TGTGCCAGCAGCTTGCCGGGACAGGGTTTCGGGGAGCTGTTTTTT.

In the case of this clonotype: With a much larger clone just one base away, this may be a read error. CDR3 loop: CAAQTSSNEQFF. The DNA of the CDR3 is TGTGCCGCCCAGACTAGCTCCAATGAGCAGTTCTTC. The V and J genes are TRBV2 and TRBJ2-1, with 7 positions matching TRBD2. This CDR3 is 12 amino acids long. The V gene end was trimmed by 11 bases and the J gene end by 6 bases; junction bases not matched to a gene: 7. The germline V gene encodes CDR1 SNHLY and CDR2 FYNNEI.

The rearrangement uses TRBV5-1 and TRBJ2-1, with D uncertain. Trimming took 5 bases from V and 7 from J, leaving 13 bases between them. Germline V gene sequence: CDR1 SGHRS, CDR2 YFSETQ. The CDR3 extends over 13 amino acids. The CDR3 loop reads CASSLVPSNEQFF. DNA of the CDR3: TGCGCCAGCAGTCTGGTGCCCTCGAATGAGCAGTTCTTC.

The chain links TRBV11-2 to TRBJ1-3; D call uncertain. CDR3 size: 17 residues. V dropped 3 bases and J dropped 0 bases, with 15 bases sitting between them. Germline V gives CDR1 SGHAT, CDR2 FQNNGV. DNA for the CDR3: TGTGCCAGCAGCTTGGGCCAGAGGCGCTTCTCTGGAAACACCATATATTTT. Protein sequence: CASSLGQRRFSGNTIYF.

The gene calls are TRBV28 and TRBJ1-5; TRBD1 might be the D (6 bases). Germline CDR1 reads MDHEN; CDR2 reads SYDVKM. This CDR3 region has 15 residues. V was trimmed by 8 bases and J by 0 bases, leaving 14 bases between them. CDR3 sequence (DNA): TGTGCCAGCCGACAGGCACAAAATAGCAATCAGCCCCAGCATTTT. It yields the protein CASRQAQNSNQPQHF.

This clonotype was counted only a few times. This chain connects TRBV20-1 to TRBJ2-7; 15 nucleotides line up with TRBD2. Trimming cost V 6 bases and J 0 bases; bases outside gene matches: 6. Germline V CDR1 and CDR2: DFQATT, SNEGSKA (reference sequence). This CDR3 comprises 16 residues. Written as DNA, the CDR3 is TGCAGTGCCTTCGGGACTAGCGGGAGGAGCTCCTACGAGCAGTACTTC. Encoded protein: CSAFGTSGRSSYEQYF.

V and J are TRBV7-9 and TRBJ2-1, with TRBD2 as a possible D gene (6 bases). This CDR3 has 13 amino acids. Trimming shortened V by 4 bases and J by 7 bases, and 11 bases separated the two germline ends. Looked up from germline, CDR1 is SEHNR and CDR2 is FQNEAQ (reference sequence). The CDR3, as DNA: TGTGCCAGCAGCTCGACACTAGCTAATGAGCAGTTCTTC. It specifies CASSSTLANEQFF.

The CDR3: CASSYPQGQGNTEAFF. CDR3 sequence (DNA): TGTGCCAGCAGTTATCCCCAGGGGCAGGGTAACACTGAAGCTTTCTTT. The V gene is TRBV6-2 or TRBV6-3, the J gene TRBJ1-1; D is perhaps TRBD1 (6 bases). The CDR3 covers 16 residues. V was trimmed by 3 bases and J by 2 bases, leaving 16 bases between them. Germline lookup yields CDR1 MNHEY and CDR2 SVGEGT.

This clonotype turned up a few times. Here the CDR3 reads CASSLDTQAGNQPQHF. CDR3 sequence (DNA): TGTGCCAGCAGCCTGGACACCCAAGCCGGCAATCAGCCCCAGCATTTT. The chain links TRBV2 to TRBJ1-5, with D tentatively TRBD1 (5 bases). The germline gives CDR1 SNHLY, CDR2 FYNNEI. The CDR3 has 16 residues. Trimming removed 6 bases at V and 2 bases at J, with 17 bases between.

V usage is TRBV6-2 or TRBV6-3 and J usage is TRBJ2-1, with D perhaps assigned TRBD1 or TRBD2 (5 bases each). This CDR3 region has 13 residues. Germline V gives CDR1 MNHEY, CDR2 SVGEGT. V was clipped by 6 bases and J by 9 bases, with 15 bases between them. CDR3 nucleotides: TGTGCCAGCAGCCCATTGAGTGGGGGTGAGCAGTTCTTC. The encoded protein is CASSPLSGGEQFF.

In this sample, this clonotype turned up many times. The rearrangement uses TRBV11-1 and TRBJ2-2, with TRBD2 matching 9 bases. J was trimmed by 5 bases and V by 1 base; bases with no gene match: 8. Germline lookup yields CDR1 SGHAT and CDR2 FQDESV (reference sequence). CDR3 length: 17 residues. The CDR3 DNA reads as TGTGCCAGCAGCTTAGAAGGTCTAGCGGGAATGACCGGGGAGCTGTTTTTT. Its translation is CASSLEGLAGMTGELFF.

This clonotype came up a few times. The rearrangement joins TRBV6-1 to TRBJ1-2, with 8 bases aligning to TRBD1. The CDR3 sequence is 15 residues long. Trimming took 8 bases from V and 6 from J; bases not matched to a gene: 14. Germline assignment: CDR1 MNHNS and CDR2 SASEGT. DNA of the CDR3: TGTGCCAGCCGGCGGACAGGGAGGACGAATCATGGCTACACCTTC. Protein product: CASRRTGRTNHGYTF.

Note on this clonotype: Just one base apart from a much larger clone, this may be a read error. This chain connects TRBV2 to TRBJ2-7, with 7 bases matching TRBD2. CDR1 SNHLY and CDR2 FYNNEI come from the germline V gene. This CDR3 is 16 amino acids long. For the CDR3, the DNA is TGTGCCGGCAGTGAAGCGCGGGCTAGCGGACACTACGAGCAGTACTTC. This translates into CAGSEARASGHYEQYF.

This clonotype was recorded many times. V is TRBV11-2 and J is TRBJ1-5; a weak D match, TRBD1 (5 bases). Between the trimmed V and J ends, which lost 9 bases and 0 bases, there was a span of 18 bases. CDR3 length: 16 residues. CDR1 is SGHAT, CDR2 FQNNGV, per germline. The CDR3 protein is CARVATARYSNQPQHF. In nucleotides, the CDR3 is TGTGCCAGGGTAGCGACAGCCCGCTATAGCAATCAGCCCCAGCATTTT. Full variable domain (rest looked up from reference TRBV11-2 and TRBJ1-5): EAGVAQSPRYKIIEKRQSVAFWCNPISGHATLYWYQQILGQGPKLLIQFQNNGVVDDSQLPKDRFSAERLKGVDSTLKIQPAKLEDSAVYLCARVATARYSNQPQHFGDGTRLSIL.

The chain couples TRBV6-5 to TRBJ2-7, with D hard to call. CDR1 MNHEY and CDR2 SVGAGI come from the germline V gene. This CDR3 region has 16 residues. V was pared by 2 bases and J by 0 bases, with 14 bases between. Here the CDR3 DNA reads TGTGCCAGCAGTTACCCTCTAGGCCGTTTCTCCTACGAGCAGTACTTC. Translated, it gives CASSYPLGRFSYEQYF.

The chain uses TRBV5-5 and TRBJ1-2; possibly TRBD1 for D (6 bases). CDR3 size: 20 residues. The germline V gene encodes CDR1 SGHKS and CDR2 YYEKEE (reference sequence). The ends were cut back, 0 bases at V and 4 bases at J, with 28 bases in the middle. CDR3 bases: TGTGCCAGCAGCTTGGCCAGAAGCCTGGGACAAAACCCTGAAACCTATGGCTACACCTTC. Encoded protein: CASSLARSLGQNPETYGYTF. Together with reference TRBV5-5 and TRBJ1-2, the CDR3 gives the full variable domain: DAGVTQSPTHLIKTRGQQVTLRCSPISGHKSVSWYQQVLGQGPQFIFQYYEKEERGRGNFPDRFSARQFPNYSSELNVNALLLGDSALYLCASSLARSLGQNPETYGYTFGSGTRLTVV.

The chain is built from TRBV5-1 and TRBJ1-4, with D perhaps TRBD1 (5 bases). Germline V gives CDR1 SGHRS, CDR2 YFSETQ. CDR3 length: 16 residues. Trimming removed 0 bases at V and 4 bases at J, with 13 bases between. Here the CDR3 reads CASSLGAGSINEKLFF. In DNA form, the CDR3 reads TGCGCCAGCAGCTTGGGTGCAGGGAGTATTAATGAAAAACTGTTTTTT.

The genes are TRBV6-2 or TRBV6-3 and TRBJ2-5; 9 nucleotides match TRBD2. J was trimmed by 5 bases and V by 7 bases; bases with no gene match: 14. CDR3 length equals 16 residues. Germline V gene data show CDR1 as MNHEY and CDR2 as SVGEGT. The CDR3, as DNA: TGTGCCAGCAAGGAGGGAAGCGGGAGGTCAAGTGAGACCCAGTACTTC. Its protein product is CASKEGSGRSSETQYF.

V gene TRBV7-9 combines with J gene TRBJ2-2, with TRBD1 matching over 8 bases. The CDR3 covers 16 residues. The germline V gene has CDR1 SEHNR and CDR2 FQNEAQ (reference sequence). Trimming took 5 bases from V and 0 from J; bases not matched to a gene: 5. The CDR3 DNA follows: TGTGCCAGCAGCCCTTTACAGGGGGCGAACACCGGGGAGCTGTTTTTT. Protein: CASSPLQGANTGELFF.

This clonotype has just a few counts. This sequence joins TRBV29-1 and TRBJ2-5; the D gene is possibly TRBD2 (6 bases). The CDR3 has 13 residues. CDR1 is SQVTM, CDR2 ANQGSEA, per germline. Trimming removed 6 bases from V and 5 bases from J, with 16 bases in between. The CDR3 coding sequence is TGCAGCGTCGGTTTGCGGGGTGGGGAGACCCAGTACTTC. Residues: CSVGLRGGETQYF.

Ten or more counts support this clonotype. As DNA, the CDR3 is TGTGCCAGCAGCCTTTTCGAGGAGACCCAGTACTTC. It encodes CASSLFEETQYF. V is TRBV5-5 and J is TRBJ2-5; D call uncertain. Trimming removed 4 bases at V and 5 bases at J, with 9 bases between. The germline V gene has CDR1 SGHKS and CDR2 YYEKEE (reference sequence). This CDR3 is built from 12 residues.

There are a few counts of this clonotype. The V gene is TRBV10-3, the J gene TRBJ1-2; 7 nucleotides line up with TRBD1. This CDR3 has 16 residues. Per germline, CDR1 ENHRY and CDR2 SYGVKD. V gave up 6 bases and J gave up 4 bases; unmatched junction bases: 14. The CDR3 bases are TGTGCCATCAGACCGGGACAGACCCTTGAGGGCTATGGCTACACCTTC. Encoded protein: CAIRPGQTLEGYGYTF.

This clonotype has ten or more counts. This chain links TRBV18 with TRBJ1-1, with D possibly being TRBD1 (5 bases). This CDR3 has 13 residues. Deletions cut 2 bases from V and 8 bases from J, with 12 bases between. CDR1 is KGHSH, CDR2 LQKENI, per germline. In nucleotides, the CDR3 is TGTGCCAGCTCACCAGAGAGGGGAACCGAAGCTTTCTTT. Residues: CASSPERGTEAFF. Full variable domain (remainder filled in from reference TRBV18 and TRBJ1-1): NAGVMQNPRHLVRRRGQEARLRCSPMKGHSHVYWYRQLPEEGLKFMVYLQKENIIDESGMPKERFSAEFPKEGPSILRIQQVVRGDSAAYFCASSPERGTEAFFGQGTRLTVV.

The chain uses TRBV4-1 and TRBJ2-7, with 7 bases identical to TRBD1. The CDR3 has 15 residues. From germline, CDR1 is MGHRA and CDR2 YSYEKL. Trimming at V came to 0 bases and at J to 3 bases, leaving 5 bases not matched to a gene. The CDR3 sequence: CASSQERGRIYEQYF. DNA of the CDR3: TGCGCCAGCAGCCAAGAAAGGGGGCGCATCTACGAGCAGTACTTC.

The CDR3 loop is CASSLYWGHNEQFF. In DNA, the CDR3 is TGTGCCAGCAGCTTATACTGGGGTCACAATGAGCAGTTCTTC. V and J are TRBV11-3 and TRBJ2-1; D gene uncertain. CDR1 is SGHNT, CDR2 YENEEA, per germline. With 2 bases removed from V and 5 bases from J, the gap between germline ends came to 10 bases. The CDR3 extends over 14 amino acids.

This clonotype occurred a few times. The genes are TRBV19 and TRBJ2-2; 8 nucleotides match TRBD2. V gave up 10 bases and J gave up 1 base; unmatched junction bases: 5. CDR3 length: 14 amino acids. Germline CDR1 LNHDA, CDR2 SQIVND (reference sequence). For the CDR3, the DNA is TGTGCCACTAGAAGCGGGAGGAACACCGGGGAGCTGTTTTTT. It yields the protein CATRSGRNTGELFF. Using reference TRBV19 and TRBJ2-2 for the parts outside the CDR3, the full variable domain is DGGITQSPKYLFRKEGQNVTLSCEQNLNHDAMYWYRQDPGQGLRLIYYSQIVNDFQKGDIAEGYSVSREKKESFPLTVTSAQKNPTAFYLCATRSGRNTGELFFGEGSRLTVL.